Sequencing of this TCR beta chain was carried out in a study of blood T cell repertoires in COVID-19. Study in general: Acute and convalescent COVID-19 samples came from the United States, Italy and Spain.

In the study's own analysis: Estimates of nucleated cell counts were drawn from the amplification of reference gene primers. TCRdb's table, derived via immunoSEQ multiplex PCR, lists solely in-frame clones and lacks some. V and J calls and clone size come straight from that table; D and trimming were deduced from the DNA. The table records tens of thousands of clones, approximately 78% of them present only once. Trimming removed 6 bases from V and 4 bases from J, with 12 bases in between. The CDR3 is 13 residues long. The germline V gene has CDR1 MNHEY and CDR2 SVGAGI. Sequenced: peripheral blood. This chain links TRBV6-5 with TRBJ1-1; D unclear. This sequence was found in a man between 60 and 75 years old with COVID-19, enrolled during active disease. CDR3 nucleotide sequence: TGTGCCAGCAGGCTGAGGGTGGCCACTGAAGCTTTCTTT. Translation: CASRLRVATEAFF.